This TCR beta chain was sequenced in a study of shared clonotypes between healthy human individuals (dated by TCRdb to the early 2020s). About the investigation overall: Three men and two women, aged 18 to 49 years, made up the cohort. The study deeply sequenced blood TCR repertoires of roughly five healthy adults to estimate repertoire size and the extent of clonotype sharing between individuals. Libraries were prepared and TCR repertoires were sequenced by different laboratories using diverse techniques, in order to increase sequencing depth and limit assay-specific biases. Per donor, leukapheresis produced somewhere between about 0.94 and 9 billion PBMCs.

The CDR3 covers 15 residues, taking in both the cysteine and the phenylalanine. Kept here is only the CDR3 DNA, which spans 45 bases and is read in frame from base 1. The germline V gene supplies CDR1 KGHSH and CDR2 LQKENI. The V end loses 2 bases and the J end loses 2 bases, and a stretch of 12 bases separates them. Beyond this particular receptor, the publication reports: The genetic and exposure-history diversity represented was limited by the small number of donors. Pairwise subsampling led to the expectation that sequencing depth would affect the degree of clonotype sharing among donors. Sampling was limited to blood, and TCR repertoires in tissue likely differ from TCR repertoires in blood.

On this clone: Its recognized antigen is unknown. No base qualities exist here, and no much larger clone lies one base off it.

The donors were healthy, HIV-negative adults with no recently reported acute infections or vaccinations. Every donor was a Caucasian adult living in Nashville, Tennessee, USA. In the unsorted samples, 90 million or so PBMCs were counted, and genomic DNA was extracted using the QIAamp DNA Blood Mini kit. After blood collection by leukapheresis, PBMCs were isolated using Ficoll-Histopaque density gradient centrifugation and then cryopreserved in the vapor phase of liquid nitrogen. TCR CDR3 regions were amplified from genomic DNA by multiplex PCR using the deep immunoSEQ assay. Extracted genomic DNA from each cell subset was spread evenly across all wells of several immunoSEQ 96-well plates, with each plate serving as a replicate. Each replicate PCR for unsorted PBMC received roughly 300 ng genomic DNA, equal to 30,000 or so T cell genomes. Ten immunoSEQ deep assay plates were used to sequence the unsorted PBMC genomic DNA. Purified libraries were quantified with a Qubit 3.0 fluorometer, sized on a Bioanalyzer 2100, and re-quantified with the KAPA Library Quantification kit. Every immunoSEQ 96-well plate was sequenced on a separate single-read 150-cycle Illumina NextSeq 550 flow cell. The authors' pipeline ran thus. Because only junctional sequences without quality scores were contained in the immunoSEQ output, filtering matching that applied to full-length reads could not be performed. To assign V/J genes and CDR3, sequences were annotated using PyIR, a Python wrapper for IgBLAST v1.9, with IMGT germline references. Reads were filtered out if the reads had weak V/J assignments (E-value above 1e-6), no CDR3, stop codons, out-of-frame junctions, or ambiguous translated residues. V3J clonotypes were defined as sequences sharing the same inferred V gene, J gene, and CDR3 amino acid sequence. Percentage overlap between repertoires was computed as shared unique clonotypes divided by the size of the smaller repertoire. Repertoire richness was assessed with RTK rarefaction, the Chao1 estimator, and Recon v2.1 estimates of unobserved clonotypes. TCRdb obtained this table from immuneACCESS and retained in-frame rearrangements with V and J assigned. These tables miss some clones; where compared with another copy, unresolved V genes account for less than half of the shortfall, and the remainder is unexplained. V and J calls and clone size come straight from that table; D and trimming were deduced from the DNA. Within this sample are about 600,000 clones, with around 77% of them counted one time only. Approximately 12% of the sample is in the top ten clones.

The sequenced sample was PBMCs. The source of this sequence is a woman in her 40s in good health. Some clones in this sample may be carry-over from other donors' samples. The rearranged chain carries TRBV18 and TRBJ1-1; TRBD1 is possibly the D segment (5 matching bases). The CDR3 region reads CASSPTFGTNTEAFF. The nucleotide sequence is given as TGTGCCAGCTCACCAACCTTCGGGACTAACACTGAAGCTTTCTTT.